These T cell receptor beta chains were read from a single sample in a study of cytomegalovirus exposure and HLA in healthy donors. Libraries were prepared by immunoSEQ multiplex PCR; TCRdb keeps only in-frame clonotypes and omits some of them. Of under 200,000 clones in the sample, about 75% were seen once. Sequencing was performed on PBMCs. The source of these receptors is a male donor in good health and CMV-seropositive. Both conserved end residues are part of each CDR3. D genes are given only for firm matches. A clone size is listed for some rows: how often the clone was seen (once, few, many), or a class if it is expanded.

d_call j_call v_call clone_size cdr3_aa cdr3_nt
TRBD1 TRBJ2-2 TRBV7-3 - CASSFGTVTGELFF TGTGCCAGCAGCTTTGGGACAGTTACCGGGGAGCTGTTTTTT
- TRBJ2-3 TRBV5-1 few CASSLDFTDTQYF TGCGCCAGCAGCTTGGACTTCACAGATACGCAGTATTTT
TRBD2 TRBJ2-7 TRBV5-1 - CASSKNFSVTSGRAFEQYF TGCGCCAGCAGCAAAAACTTTTCGGTTACTAGCGGGAGGGCCTTCGAGCAGTACTTC
TRBD1 TRBJ2-3 TRBV7-9 - CASSLGQGETDTQYF TGTGCCAGCAGCTTAGGACAGGGGGAGACAGATACGCAGTATTTT
- TRBJ2-7 TRBV6-5 - CASSWGRGFEQYF TGTGCCAGCAGTTGGGGTCGAGGGTTCGAGCAGTACTTC
TRBD1 TRBJ1-1 TRBV5-1 - CASSVTGTTNTEAFF TGCGCCAGCAGCGTGACAGGGACGACCAACACTGAAGCTTTCTTT
- TRBJ1-5 TRBV2 - CASSEISQPQHF TGTGCCAGCAGTGAGATTAGCCAGCCCCAGCATTTT
TRBD2 TRBJ2-5 TRBV27 - CASSSHGGGETQYF TGTGCCAGCAGTTCTCACGGCGGGGGGGAGACCCAGTACTTC
- TRBJ1-1 TRBV19 - CASSTDINTEAFF TGTGCCAGTAGTACTGACATTAACACTGAAGCTTTCTTT
TRBD1 TRBJ1-1 TRBV6-1 - CASYRGSSNTEAFF TGTGCCAGCTACAGGGGCTCCTCGAACACTGAAGCTTTCTTT
TRBD1 TRBJ2-7 TRBV2 - CASSQDRDVYEQYF TGTGCCAGCAGCCAGGACAGGGATGTGTACGAGCAGTACTTC
TRBD1 TRBJ1-5 TRBV4-1 - CASSLSDRDLSYSNQPQHF TGCGCCAGCAGCCTTTCCGACAGGGACTTAAGTTATAGCAATCAGCCCCAGCATTTT
TRBD1 TRBJ2-7 TRBV7-9 - CASSLVVARDRGEGEQYF TGTGCCAGCAGCTTAGTTGTGGCGAGGGACAGGGGTGAGGGAGAGCAGTACTTC
- TRBJ2-7 TRBV30 once CAWSVGLDKRSYEQYF TGTGCCTGGAGTGTAGGATTGGACAAGAGATCCTACGAGCAGTACTTC
- TRBJ2-7 TRBV18 - CASSPRGQANYEQYF TGTGCCAGCTCACCGCGGGGGCAGGCCAACTACGAGCAGTACTTC
- TRBJ2-2 TRBV5-1 - CASSRRTENTGELFF TGCGCCAGCAGCCGACGGACAGAGAACACCGGGGAGCTGTTTTTT
- TRBJ1-2 TRBV7-9 - CASSLGSAGANYGYTF TGTGCCAGCAGCTTAGGTTCGGCAGGGGCGAACTATGGCTACACCTTC
- TRBJ1-1 TRBV7-2 - CASSFFLNTEAFF TGTGCCAGCAGCTTTTTCTTGAACACTGAAGCTTTCTTT
- TRBJ1-4 TRBV19 - CASRIAVGVEKLFF TGTGCCAGTAGGATTGCCGTGGGAGTTGAAAAACTGTTTTTT
TRBD1 TRBJ1-2 TRBV5-6 - CASRRGQGTSNYGYTF TGTGCCAGCAGGCGGGGACAGGGAACCTCTAACTATGGCTACACCTTC
TRBD2 TRBJ2-1 TRBV11-2 - CASSLDLAGATRGQFF TGTGCCAGCAGCTTAGATCTAGCGGGGGCAACCCGTGGGCAGTTCTTC
- TRBJ1-2 TRBV13 - CASSLESAVYPHGYTF TGTGCCAGCAGCTTAGAATCAGCGGTGTACCCCCATGGCTACACCTTC
- TRBJ1-4 TRBV29-1 once CSAMTGSNEKLFF TGCAGCGCCATGACTGGCAGTAATGAAAAACTGTTTTTT
- TRBJ2-7 TRBV5-4 - CASSGRRGPSYEQYF TGTGCCAGCAGCGGTAGGCGGGGGCCCTCCTACGAGCAGTACTTC
- TRBJ1-1 TRBV6-1 few CATHPLGQRYTEAFF TGTGCCACCCACCCCCTTGGACAGAGATACACTGAAGCTTTCTTT
- TRBJ1-1 TRBV19 - CASQRWDTEAFF TGTGCCAGTCAGAGGTGGGACACTGAAGCTTTCTTT
TRBD2 TRBJ2-1 TRBV2 - CASSYQLAASYNEQFF TGTGCCAGCAGCTACCAGCTAGCGGCTTCCTACAATGAGCAGTTCTTC
- TRBJ1-3 TRBV4-3 - CASSQETPGDRNTIYF TGCGCCAGCAGCCAAGAAACCCCCGGGGACAGAAACACCATATATTTT
- TRBJ1-6 TRBV6-6 once CAGSYSQRGNSPLHF TGTGCCGGCAGTTACTCTCAGCGGGGTAATTCACCCCTCCACTTT
- TRBJ1-2 TRBV7-2 - CASSPLVGNYGYTF TGTGCCAGCAGCCCCCTGGTCGGTAACTATGGCTACACCTTC
- TRBJ2-1 TRBV19 - CASRDRSGGNEQFF TGTGCCAGTAGGGACAGGTCAGGAGGGAATGAGCAGTTCTTC
TRBD2 TRBJ2-1 TRBV7-2 - CASSSLGLAGTYNEQFF TGTGCCAGCAGCTCCCTCGGACTAGCGGGGACCTACAATGAGCAGTTCTTC
TRBD1 TRBJ1-2 TRBV13 - CASSYDRGHGYTF TGTGCCAGCAGCTACGACAGGGGTCATGGCTACACCTTC
TRBD2 TRBJ2-3 TRBV7-9 - CASSWGGDGDTQYF TGTGCCAGCAGTTGGGGGGGAGATGGAGATACGCAGTATTTT
TRBD1 TRBJ1-1 TRBV5-1 - CASSLETGRITEAFF TGCGCCAGCAGCTTGGAGACAGGGCGGATCACTGAAGCTTTCTTT
TRBD1 TRBJ1-4 TRBV30 - CAWSVPDRGRLSSGLFF TGTGCCTGGAGTGTTCCGGACAGGGGAAGGCTCTCTTCGGGACTGTTTTTT
- TRBJ2-7 TRBV21-1 - CASSSGGGGSYEQYF TGTGCCAGCAGCTCCGGCGGGGGAGGGAGCTACGAGCAGTACTTC
- TRBJ2-2 TRBV7-3 - CASSLYGTKNTGELFF TGTGCCAGCAGCTTATATGGGACAAAGAACACCGGGGAGCTGTTTTTT
- TRBJ2-2 TRBV27 - CASSWAGFTGELFF TGTGCCAGCAGTTGGGCAGGGTTTACCGGGGAGCTGTTTTTT
TRBD1 TRBJ1-6 TRBV6-4 - CATSGQGKKGMDSPLHF TGTGCCACCTCGGGACAGGGGAAAAAAGGGATGGATTCACCCCTCCACTTT
- TRBJ1-1 TRBV2 once CARSAGSGGYTEAFF TGTGCCAGAAGTGCGGGCTCCGGGGGGTACACTGAAGCTTTCTTT
- TRBJ2-3 TRBV30 - CAWSVRRGGADTQYF TGTGCCTGGAGTGTACGGCGGGGCGGCGCAGATACGCAGTATTTT
- TRBJ2-1 TRBV4-3 - CASSQDSSQGGIF TGCGCCAGCAGCCAAGATTCATCCCAGGGCGGGATCTTC